This is a list of T cell receptor beta chains from one sample in a study of identical twins. MiXCR was run by TCRdb on the 5' RACE reads, yielding one entry per CDR3 protein. The sample records around 690,000 distinct CDR3 sequences, 21% being singletons. Another study also made use of these data, one on T cells expressing NK-cell markers.

The sequenced sample consisted of PBMCs. Source of these receptors: a woman under 30 in good health. The CDR3 runs from the conserved cysteine through the conserved F or W. D genes are given only for firm matches. Where a row states a size, it is once, few, many or the class of an expanded clone; other rows omit it.

TRBJ2-1 | TRBD2 | 16 | TRBV3-1 | NA | TGTGCCACCACGTTTGGATCTAGCGGGAGCCGTGGTGAGCAGTTCTTC | CATTFGSSGSRGEQFF
TRBJ2-5 | NA | 12 | TRBV7-9 | few | TGTGCCAGCAGCTCAACATCAGAGACCCAGTACTTC | CASSSTSETQYF
TRBJ2-3 | TRBD2 | 17 | TRBV20-1 | few | TGCAGTGCTAGAGGGCTAGCGGGAGGGCCTAGCACAGATACGCAGTATTTT | CSARGLAGGPSTDTQYF
TRBJ2-1 | TRBD2 | 15 | TRBV12-3/TRBV12-4 | many | TGTGCCAGCAGACCCATAGCGGGAAGGGGCAATGAGCAGTTCTTC | CASRPIAGRGNEQFF
TRBJ2-7 | NA | 17 | TRBV6-2/TRBV6-3 | NA | TGTGCCAGCAGTTTATTAGATCCGGACGGCGGGCCCTACGAGCAGTACTTC | CASSLLDPDGGPYEQYF
TRBJ2-2 | NA | 15 | TRBV20-1 | few | TGCAGTGCTAGACCCGGGACGGCTAACACCGGGGAGCTGTTTTTT | CSARPGTANTGELFF
TRBJ2-7 | TRBD1 | 14 | TRBV7-8 | NA | TGTGCCAGCAGCGGATCGGGACAGAAATACGAGCAGTACTTC | CASSGSGQKYEQYF
TRBJ2-2 | NA | 17 | TRBV4-1 | NA | TGCGCCAGCAGCCAAGGGAACGGCCGGCTCAAATCGGGGGAGCTGTTTTTT | CASSQGNGRLKSGELFF
TRBJ1-3 | NA | 14 | TRBV3-1 | many | TGTGCCAGCAGCCTATATTCTACTGGAAACACCATATATTTT | CASSLYSTGNTIYF
TRBJ2-1 | NA | 17 | TRBV5-1 | few | TGCGCCAGCAGCCGCGGGGAGTGGGGTGGCAGGGGGAATGAGCAGTTCTTC | CASSRGEWGGRGNEQFF
TRBJ2-7 | NA | 13 | TRBV6-1 | few | TGTGCCAGCAAGATGGACAACGGGGACGAGCAGTACTTC | CASKMDNGDEQYF
TRBJ1-5 | TRBD1 | 14 | TRBV12-3/TRBV12-4 | many | TGTGCCAGCAGTACCGGACAGGACACTCAGCCCCAGCATTTT | CASSTGQDTQPQHF
TRBJ2-1 | TRBD1 | 13 | TRBV19 | NA | TGTGCCAGCACGGACAGGGGGGACAATGAGCAGTTCTTC | CASTDRGDNEQFF
TRBJ2-1 | TRBD2 | 16 | TRBV6-1 | NA | TGTGCCAGCAGGGGGGGGTCTAGCGGTCATAACAATGAGCAGTTCTTC | CASRGGSSGHNNEQFF
TRBJ1-1 | NA | 15 | TRBV5-6 | NA | TGTGCCAGCAGCTCCTTTCAGGGAAGGAACACTGAAGCTTTCTTT | CASSSFQGRNTEAFF
TRBJ2-1 | NA | 15 | TRBV27 | few | TGTGCCAGCAGTTCCGGCGGGGTGATATACAATGAGCAGTTCTTC | CASSSGGVIYNEQFF
TRBJ1-2 | TRBD1 | 11 | TRBV6-5 | NA | TGTGCCGCCAGTCACAGGGGCAGCTACACCTTC | CAASHRGSYTF
TRBJ2-5 | NA | 13 | TRBV9 | NA | TGTGCCAGCAGCAATATACCTCGGGAGACCCAGTACTTC | CASSNIPRETQYF
TRBJ2-1 | NA | 11 | TRBV29-1 | NA | TGCAGCGCTCTAGCGTACAATGAGCAGTTCTTC | CSALAYNEQFF
TRBJ1-2 | NA | 13 | TRBV24-1 | NA | TGTGCCACCAGTGATTCGGCAGGAGGAGGCTACACCTTC | CATSDSAGGGYTF
TRBJ1-2 | TRBD1 | 15 | TRBV6-1 | few | TGTGCCAGCAGCTCCCTCGGGACAGGGGCTTTTGGCTACACCTTC | CASSSLGTGAFGYTF
TRBJ1-5 | TRBD1 | 15 | TRBV12-3/TRBV12-4 | few | TGTGCCAGCACTACGGGACAGTCAATTTATCAGCCCCAGCATTTT | CASTTGQSIYQPQHF
TRBJ2-1 | NA | 16 | TRBV5-6 | many | TGTGCCAGCAGCTTGCCCGGACCGGCTACCTACAATGAGCAGTTCTTC | CASSLPGPATYNEQFF
TRBJ2-1 | NA | 15 | TRBV5-5 | many | TGTGCCAGCAGCTTGGTACTCGATTCCTACAATGAGCAGTTCTTC | CASSLVLDSYNEQFF
TRBJ2-2 | NA | 17 | TRBV4-3 | few | TGCGCCAGCAGCCAAGACATGCAAACAGTAGGGACCGGGGAGCTGTTTTTT | CASSQDMQTVGTGELFF
TRBJ2-7 | NA | 13 | TRBV29-1 | many | TGCAGCGTTGAACGGGACCCCCAGGGCGAGCAGTACTTC | CSVERDPQGEQYF
TRBJ2-1 | NA | 16 | TRBV10-3 | few | TGTGCCATCAGTGATGACGGCAGTCGATCCTACAATGAGCAGTTCTTC | CAISDDGSRSYNEQFF
TRBJ1-1 | NA | 12 | TRBV6-5 | few | TGTGCCAGTGCGCGGGGAGACGCTGAAGCTTTCTTT | CASARGDAEAFF
TRBJ2-3 | TRBD2 | 21 | TRBV6-2/TRBV6-3 | NA | TGTGCCAGCAGTTCCTGGGGTTGGGCCTTAGCGGGAGGGCGACAGACAGATACGCAGTATTTT | CASSSWGWALAGGRQTDTQYF
TRBJ2-5 | NA | 14 | TRBV20-1 | few | TGCAGTGCTAGGGCACCGGACAGCCAAGAGACCCAGTACTTC | CSARAPDSQETQYF
TRBJ2-7 | TRBD2 | 12 | TRBV5-1 | many | TGCGCCAGCAGCGTAGCGGGGAACGAGCAGTACTTC | CASSVAGNEQYF
TRBJ2-3 | TRBD1 | 16 | TRBV5-5 | NA | TGTGCTAGCAGTCTTGGACAGGGAAGAGGGCTGGCTACGCAGTATTTT | CASSLGQGRGLATQYF
TRBJ2-3 | TRBD2 | 17 | TRBV2 | few | TGTGCCAGCAGTTACCAAGGACTAGCGGGAAGCACAGATACGCAGTATTTT | CASSYQGLAGSTDTQYF
TRBJ2-5 | NA | 17 | TRBV15 | NA | TGTGCCACCAGCAGAGACCGGGGACGAGGGGTCCCAGAGACCCAGTACTTC | CATSRDRGRGVPETQYF
TRBJ2-7 | TRBD2 | 16 | TRBV5-1 | few | TGCGCCAGCAGCTTGAGGGTAGCGGGGCCCACCTACGAGCAGTACTTC | CASSLRVAGPTYEQYF
TRBJ2-7 | NA | 13 | TRBV7-8 | few | TGTGCCAGCAGCTTCGGACAGTTGTTCGAGCAGTACTTC | CASSFGQLFEQYF
TRBJ2-1 | NA | 13 | TRBV12-3/TRBV12-4 | many | TGTGCCAGCAGCGCAGAGAATTACAATGAGCAGTTCTTC | CASSAENYNEQFF
TRBJ2-1 | TRBD2 | 16 | TRBV10-3 | NA | TGTGCCATCAGTGAGTGGGGCGGGGGGACCTACAATGAGCAGTTCTTC | CAISEWGGGTYNEQFF
TRBJ2-1 | NA | 15 | TRBV5-6 | many | TGTGCCAGCAGCTTGGAAATAGGTTACTACAATGAGCAGTTCTTC | CASSLEIGYYNEQFF
TRBJ2-1 | TRBD2 | 15 | TRBV5-1 | NA | TGCGCCAGCAGCATGCAAGCGGGAGTTTACAATGAGCAGTTCTTC | CASSMQAGVYNEQFF
TRBJ2-1 | TRBD2 | 12 | TRBV24-1 | NA | TGTGCCACCAGTTCCTATAGCGGGGAGCAGTTCTTC | CATSSYSGEQFF
TRBJ1-2 | TRBD1 | 12 | TRBV20-1 | few | TGCAGTGCTTGGAGCGGGACAGTAGGCTACACCTTC | CSAWSGTVGYTF
TRBJ2-5 | TRBD2 | 16 | TRBV15 | few | TGTGCCACCAGCAGAGGGACTAGCGGGGGACGAGAGACCCAGTACTTC | CATSRGTSGGRETQYF
TRBJ2-7 | TRBD2 | 15 | TRBV5-4 | many | TGTGCCAGCAGCCGAGGACTAGCGGGATCCTACGAGCAGTACTTC | CASSRGLAGSYEQYF
TRBJ1-5 | NA | 15 | TRBV21-1 | many | TGTGCCAGCAGCTCCTCCCTGCGAGCTAATCAGCCCCAGCATTTT | CASSSSLRANQPQHF
TRBJ2-7 | TRBD1 | 12 | TRBV20-1 | NA | TGCAGTGGTGGGACAGGGGCGTACGAGCAGTACTTC | CSGGTGAYEQYF
TRBJ2-5 | TRBD2 | 16 | TRBV27 | few | TGTGCCAGCAGTAGGATTAGCGGGAGCCTTACGGAGACCCAGTACTTC | CASSRISGSLTETQYF
TRBJ2-5 | TRBD2 | 14 | TRBV7-2 | NA | TGTGCCAGCAGCTCTAGCGGGTGGCAAGAGACCCAGTACTTC | CASSSSGWQETQYF
TRBJ2-3 | TRBD2 | 15 | TRBV20-1 | NA | TGCAGTGCTGACAGCCCGGGACTAGGCACAGATACGCAGTATTTT | CSADSPGLGTDTQYF
TRBJ2-1 | TRBD2 | 17 | TRBV5-6 | NA | TGTGCCGGTCAGTCGGCTAGCGGGGGGGCGGCATGGAATGAGCAGTTCTTC | CAGQSASGGAAWNEQFF
TRBJ2-5 | NA | 17 | TRBV3-1 | many | TGTGCCAGCAGCCAAAGACCGGGGGTACAGGTTTTGGAGACCCAGTACTTC | CASSQRPGVQVLETQYF